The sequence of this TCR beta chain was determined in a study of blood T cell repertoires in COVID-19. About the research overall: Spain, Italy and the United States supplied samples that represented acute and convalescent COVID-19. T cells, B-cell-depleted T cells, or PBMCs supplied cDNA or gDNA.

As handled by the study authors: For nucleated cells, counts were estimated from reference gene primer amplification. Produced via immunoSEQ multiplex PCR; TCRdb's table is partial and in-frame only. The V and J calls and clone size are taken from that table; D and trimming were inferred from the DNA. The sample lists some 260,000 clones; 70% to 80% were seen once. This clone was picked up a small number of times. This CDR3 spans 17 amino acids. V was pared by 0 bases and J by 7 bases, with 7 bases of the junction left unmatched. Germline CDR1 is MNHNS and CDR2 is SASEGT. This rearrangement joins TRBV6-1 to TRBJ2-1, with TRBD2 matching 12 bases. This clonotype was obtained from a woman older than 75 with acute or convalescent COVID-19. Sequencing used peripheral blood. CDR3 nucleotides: TGTGCCAGCAGTGAAGCGTATAGGACTAGCGGGGCAAATGAGCAGTTCTTC. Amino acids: CASSEAYRTSGANEQFF.